Below, one T cell receptor beta chain is given with its context. This sample is part of a study of T-cell memory formation after mild COVID-19. The CDR3 sequence is 15 residues long. Germline CDR1 is LNHDA and CDR2 is SQIVND (reference sequence). Trimming at V came to 1 base and at J to 9 bases, leaving 8 bases not matched to a gene. TCRdb re-called the 5' RACE reads with MiXCR, one entry per CDR3 protein. The sample comprises more than 250,000 distinct CDR3 sequences, approximately 18% of which are singletons, and roughly 23% rests with the top ten. The sequencing sample was made of PBMCs or a T cell subset sorted from them (not recorded which). The chain is built from TRBV19 and TRBJ2-1; 8 nucleotides line up with TRBD1. This TCR derives from a man between 18 and 29 years old who had mild COVID-19 (a few samples of this study predate the infection). Cell type and time point are not known. The chain's CDR3 is CASSIVRRGRIEQFF. CDR3 DNA: TGTGCCAGTAGTATAGTACGCAGGGGGCGGATTGAGCAGTTCTTC.